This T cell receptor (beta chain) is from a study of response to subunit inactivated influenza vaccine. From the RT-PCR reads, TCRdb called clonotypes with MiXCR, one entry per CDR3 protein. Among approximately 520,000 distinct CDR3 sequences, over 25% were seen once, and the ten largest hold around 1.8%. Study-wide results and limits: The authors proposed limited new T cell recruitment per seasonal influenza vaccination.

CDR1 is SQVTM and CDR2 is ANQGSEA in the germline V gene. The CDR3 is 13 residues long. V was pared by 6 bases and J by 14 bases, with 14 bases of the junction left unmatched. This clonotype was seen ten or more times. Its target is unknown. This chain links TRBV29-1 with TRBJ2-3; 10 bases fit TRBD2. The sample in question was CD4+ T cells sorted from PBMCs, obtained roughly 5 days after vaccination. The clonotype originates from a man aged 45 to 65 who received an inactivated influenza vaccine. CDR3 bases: TGCAGCGTACTACTAGCGGGGCAACGGGTGCCGTATTTT. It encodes CSVLLAGQRVPYF.